The 21 T cell receptor beta chains presented below share a single source sample, sequenced in a study of a mutant IDH1 vaccine in newly diagnosed glioma. Libraries were prepared by immunoSEQ multiplex PCR; TCRdb keeps only in-frame clonotypes and omits some of them. In the table there are about 66,000 clones, just over 85% of which are singletons. The time point was: baseline, week 1 (first vaccination visit). The treatment: pre-vaccination baseline after standard-of-care therapy. The sequenced sample was PBMCs, obtained from a glioma patient treated with radiotherapy, temozolomide or both. The receptor source for this set is a man aged 25-40 years with glioma.

The chain combines TRBV19 with TRBJ1-2, with D possibly TRBD1 on 6 matching bases. The CDR3 consists of 15 residues. The germline gives CDR1 LNHDA, CDR2 SQIVND (reference sequence). The V end was cut by 3 bases, the J end by 1 base, with 12 bases between. The CDR3 nucleotides read TGTGCCAGTAGTATCCGGACAGAGGTTAACTATGGCTACACCTTC. Protein sequence: CASSIRTEVNYGYTF.

The rearrangement joins TRBV4-1 to TRBJ1-5; 9 bases are a match to TRBD1. This CDR3 is built from 13 residues. Germline CDR1 and CDR2: MGHRA and YSYEKL. V shed 2 bases and J 15 bases; nucleotides not matched to a gene: 8. The CDR3: CASSQQRQGDLHF. The DNA for the CDR3 is TGCGCCAGCAGCCAACAGAGACAGGGGGACCTGCATTTT.

The V and J genes are TRBV6-4 and TRBJ2-1; possible D gene TRBD2, 5 bases. The length of the CDR3 is 14 residues. The V gene's germline CDR1 is MRHNA and CDR2 SNTAGT. The V and J ends lost 5 bases and 0 bases respectively, with 8 bases between them. The CDR3 region has the DNA TGTGCCAGCAGTATCACTAGCTCCTACAATGAGCAGTTCTTC. This encodes CASSITSSYNEQFF.

Worth noting for this clone: Additional DNA sequences in this sample encode the identical CDR3. The chain has TRBV19 and TRBJ1-1; D possibly corresponds to TRBD1 (5 bases). Germline CDR1 is LNHDA and CDR2 is SQIVND (reference sequence). The CDR3 spans 16 residues. V was shortened by 3 bases and J by 1 base, with 15 bases between the two germline ends. The CDR3 loop is CASSIGAAGGNTEAFF. CDR3 nucleotide sequence: TGTGCCAGTAGTATCGGAGCCGCCGGGGGGAACACTGAAGCTTTCTTT.

The chain is built from TRBV11-2 and TRBJ2-7; perhaps TRBD1 as D (6 bases). Per germline, CDR1 SGHAT and CDR2 FQNNGV. Trimming shortened V by 1 base and J by 0 bases, and 10 bases separated the two germline ends. The CDR3 contains 15 residues. The CDR3 DNA reads as TGTGCCAGCAGCTTAGGTCTAGGGGGCTCCTACGAGCAGTACTTC. This codes for CASSLGLGGSYEQYF.

This clone was seen more than once but under ten times. This chain uses TRBV18 with TRBJ2-7; TRBD1 agrees at 9 bases. Germline V lookup: CDR1 KGHSH, CDR2 LQKENI. The V and J ends lost 4 bases and 4 bases, in that order; junction bases with no gene match: 2. This CDR3 has 13 residues. CDR3 region: CASSRDRAYEQYF. The DNA for the CDR3 is TGTGCCAGCTCACGGGACAGGGCTTACGAGCAGTACTTC.

This clone was seen once. The rearrangement uses TRBV18 and TRBJ1-1; TRBD1 is a possible D gene (5 bases). The CDR3 is 13 residues long. The V gene lost 3 bases and the J gene lost 5 bases, with 10 bases spanning the gap. Germline V gene data show CDR1 as KGHSH and CDR2 as LQKENI. CDR3 sequence reads: CASSPTGRTEAFF. The CDR3 DNA sequence: TGTGCCAGCTCACCCACAGGTAGAACTGAAGCTTTCTTT.

The V call is TRBV15, the J call TRBJ2-2, with D unclear. CDR3 size: 16 residues. Trimming pared 0 bases from V and 2 bases from J, leaving 10 bases between. Germline V gives CDR1 LNHNV, CDR2 YYDKDF (reference sequence). The CDR3 DNA follows: TGTGCCACCAGCAGAGACTCCAGCGAAAACACCGGGGAGCTGTTTTTT. Residues: CATSRDSSENTGELFF.

The CDR3 DNA follows: TGTGCCAGCAGGGAGGGGGGGTTCCCCTACGAGCAGTACTTC. Encoded protein: CASREGGFPYEQYF. V is TRBV6-6 and J is TRBJ2-5, with D possibly being TRBD2 (7 bases). The J call may be in error: the DNA end matches TRBJ2-7 better. The CDR3 contains 14 residues. In germline, CDR1 is MNHNY, CDR2 SVGAGI (reference sequence).

This chain joins TRBV25-1 and TRBJ2-1; D gene unclear. V lost 5 bases and J 3 bases, leaving 14 bases between the germline ends. The CDR3 spans 15 residues. Germline values: CDR1 MGHDK, CDR2 SYGVNS. CDR3 sequence reads: CASSLTAGYYNEQFF. DNA for the CDR3: TGTGCCAGCAGTTTGACCGCAGGTTACTACAATGAGCAGTTCTTC. Together with reference TRBV25-1 and TRBJ2-1, the CDR3 gives the full variable domain: EADIYQTPRYLVIGTGKKITLECSQTMGHDKMYWYQQDPGMELHLIHYSYGVNSTEKGDLSSESTVSRIRTEHFPLTLESARPSHTSQYLCASSLTAGYYNEQFFGPGTRLTVL.

This sequence joins TRBV2 and TRBJ2-3; no reliable D call. The CDR3 consists of 12 residues. In germline, CDR1 is SNHLY, CDR2 FYNNEI. Between the trimmed V and J ends, which lost 7 bases and 0 bases, there was a span of 5 bases. The CDR3 region is CASTTSTDTQYF. CDR3 sequence (DNA): TGTGCCAGCACTACTAGCACAGATACGCAGTATTTT. The full variable domain, completed using reference TRBV2 and TRBJ2-3, is EPEVTQTPSHQVTQMGQEVILRCVPISNHLYFYWYRQILGQKVEFLVSFYNNEISEKSEIFDDQFSVERPDGSNFTLKIRSTKLEDSAMYFCASTTSTDTQYFGPGTRLTVL.

V and J are TRBV30 and TRBJ1-6, with 11 bases fitting TRBD1. J lost 10 bases, V lost 5 bases, and 4 bases had no gene match. The CDR3 contains 13 residues. Looked up from germline, CDR1 is GTSNPN and CDR2 is SVGIG (reference sequence). Here the CDR3 reads CAWGQGARSPLHF. CDR3 sequence (DNA): TGTGCCTGGGGACAGGGGGCTCGGTCACCCCTCCACTTT.

The J gene is TRBJ2-3, the V gene TRBV7-8; D gene uncertain. Germline CDR1 is SGHVS and CDR2 is FQNEAQ. The CDR3 sequence is 13 residues long. V lost 1 base and J lost 4, with 6 bases in between. The CDR3 sequence: CASSLVPPDTQYF. DNA for the CDR3: TGTGCCAGCAGCTTAGTACCCCCAGATACGCAGTATTTT.

This chain joins TRBV6-1 and TRBJ2-7; D unclear. CDR1 is MNHNS, CDR2 SASEGT, per germline. This CDR3 region has 12 residues. V was clipped by 1 base and J by 6 bases, with 7 bases between them. The CDR3 sequence is CASSEVAVEQYF. The CDR3 coding sequence is TGTGCCAGCAGTGAAGTGGCAGTCGAGCAGTACTTC.

The chain couples TRBV29-1 to TRBJ2-7, with D unclear. The CDR3 is made up of 13 amino acids. Looked up from germline, CDR1 is SQVTM and CDR2 is ANQGSEA. V was cut by 3 bases and J by 3 bases, with 12 bases left in between. The CDR3 DNA is TGCAGCGTTGATTCAGGTAATGACTACGAGCAGTACTTC. It specifies CSVDSGNDYEQYF.

This rearrangement joins TRBV5-6 to TRBJ1-4; 7 nucleotides agree with TRBD1. Trimming cost V 4 bases and J 0 bases; bases outside gene matches: 12. The CDR3 spans 18 residues. From germline, CDR1 is SGHDT and CDR2 YYEEEE. The CDR3 loop reads CASSRPRDSEATNEKLFF. CDR3 DNA: TGTGCCAGCAGCCGCCCCCGGGACAGCGAAGCAACTAATGAAAAACTGTTTTTT. Using reference TRBV5-6 and TRBJ1-4 for the parts outside the CDR3, the full variable domain is DAGVTQSPTHLIKTRGQQVTLRCSPKSGHDTVSWYQQALGQGPQFIFQYYEEEERQRGNFPDRFSGHQFPNYSSELNVNALLLGDSALYLCASSRPRDSEATNEKLFFGSGTQLSVL.

V is TRBV6-1 and J is TRBJ2-1; D remains ambiguous. Trimming removed 6 bases from V and 1 base from J, with 13 bases in between. The CDR3 sequence is 15 residues long. Germline-derived CDR1 and CDR2 are MNHNS and SASEGT. CDR3 loop: CASSFQVGSYNEQFF. The CDR3 coding sequence is TGTGCCAGCAGCTTTCAGGTGGGGTCCTACAATGAGCAGTTCTTC.

This sequence joins TRBV7-9 and TRBJ1-1, with D perhaps matching TRBD1 (5 bases). Germline V gene sequence: CDR1 SEHNR, CDR2 FQNEAQ (reference sequence). The V gene lost 5 bases and the J gene lost 1 base, with 11 bases spanning the gap. This CDR3 region has 14 residues. The CDR3 reads CASSTGRANTEAFF. The CDR3 coding sequence is TGTGCCAGCAGCACGGGACGGGCGAACACTGAAGCTTTCTTT.

The chain employs TRBV5-1 and TRBJ2-5, with no clear D. Per germline, CDR1 SGHRS and CDR2 YFSETQ. V lost 0 bases and J 4 bases, leaving 13 bases between the germline ends. This CDR3 spans 15 amino acids. The CDR3 spells CASSLESRNGETQYF. As DNA, the CDR3 is TGCGCCAGCAGCTTGGAGTCTCGCAATGGAGAGACCCAGTACTTC.

The table lists this clone with a count of one. V usage is TRBV10-2 and J usage is TRBJ1-6; perhaps TRBD1 as D (5 bases). The CDR3 is 14 residues long. Per the germline V gene, CDR1 is WSHSY and CDR2 is SAAADI. Trimming took off 11 bases at V and 3 bases at J, with 14 bases between the two ends. DNA of the CDR3: TGCGCCTTCCCCGGGGGATTCTATAATTCACCCCTCCACTTT. It specifies CAFPGGFYNSPLHF.

CDR3 DNA sequence: TGTGCCAGCAGCTTACAGACCGGAAACACCATATATTTT. It is translated as CASSLQTGNTIYF. The rearrangement links TRBV7-2 to TRBJ1-3; no definite D call. The germline gives CDR1 SGHTA, CDR2 FQGNSA. V lost 2 bases, J lost 4 bases, and 6 bases lay in between. The CDR3 spans 13 residues.